This T cell receptor beta chain comes out of a study of beta chain features in type 1 diabetes. Per donor, one heparinised blood draw averaged approximately 110 mL. Since all of the isolated RNA was reverse transcribed, expressed TCRB transcripts were what got sequenced. Measured with immunoSEQ multiplex PCR; TCRdb has only the in-frame clones, and not every one. The profile shows fewer than 650,000 clones, 15% to 18% of them singletons. Sequencing used naive CD4+ T cells from blood. The TCR comes from a man aged 18-30 years in good health.

The CDR3 DNA sequence: TGTGCCAGCAGTTTCCGACAGGGAAGAGGAGATACGCAGTATTTT. Residues: CASSFRQGRGDTQYF. The chain recombines TRBV28 with TRBJ2-3; 7 bases align to TRBD1. The CDR3 has 15 residues. CDR1 is MDHEN and CDR2 is SYDVKM in the germline V gene. The J segment lost 5 bases and the V segment lost 3 bases, leaving 8 bases of the junction unmatched.